The rows below give T cell receptor beta chains drawn from one sample of a study of blood T cell repertoires in COVID-19. Repertoires were generated with immunoSEQ multiplex PCR, while TCRdb's copy carries only in-frame clones and drops some. The sample carries 230,000 or so clones, more than 65% recorded once. What was sequenced was peripheral blood. Receptors originate from a man aged 35-49 years who had recovered from COVID-19. CDR3s include the opening cysteine and the closing phenylalanine or tryptophan. Fields, in order: J gene, V gene, clone size, D gene, CDR3 DNA, CDR3 protein. D genes are given only for firm matches. Rows may omit the clone size; those that give it use once, few, many or a size class.

j_call: TRBJ2-1; v_call: TRBV10-3; clone_size: -; d_call: TRBD2; cdr3_nt: TGTGCCATTGGACATACTAGCGGGGTAGACACCTCCTACAATGAGCAGTTCTTC; cdr3_aa: CAIGHTSGVDTSYNEQFF
j_call: TRBJ2-7; v_call: TRBV5-1; clone_size: -; d_call: TRBD1; cdr3_nt: TGCGCCAGCACTCAAGGACAGGGGTTTTCCTACGAGCAGTACTTC; cdr3_aa: CASTQGQGFSYEQYF
j_call: TRBJ1-3; v_call: TRBV11-2; clone_size: once; d_call: -; cdr3_nt: TGTGCCAGCAGCTTTTCCCAGCGCCCTCGCCGGGATTTT; cdr3_aa: CASSFSQRPRRDF
j_call: TRBJ1-1; v_call: TRBV2; clone_size: once; d_call: TRBD1; cdr3_nt: TGTGCCAGCAGTGAATCCGGGACAGGGCGAACTGAAGCTTTCTTT; cdr3_aa: CASSESGTGRTEAFF
j_call: TRBJ1-3; v_call: TRBV7-9; clone_size: -; d_call: TRBD1; cdr3_nt: TGTGCCAGCAGTCCTCGACAGGGGGCGCTGGGTAGAAACACCATATATTTT; cdr3_aa: CASSPRQGALGRNTIYF
j_call: TRBJ1-4; v_call: TRBV3-1/TRBV3-2; clone_size: -; d_call: -; cdr3_nt: TGTGCCAGCAGCCAAGAAGTGGCTGGTGAAAATGAAAAACTGTTTTTT; cdr3_aa: CASSQEVAGENEKLFF
j_call: TRBJ2-3; v_call: TRBV20-1; clone_size: -; d_call: -; cdr3_nt: TGCAGTGCTAGTAAGGGGGGAGGGATGGATACGCAGTATTTT; cdr3_aa: CSASKGGGMDTQYF
j_call: TRBJ1-4; v_call: TRBV29-1; clone_size: -; d_call: TRBD1; cdr3_nt: TGCAGCGGGACAGGGGCAGGTGAAAAACTGTTTTTT; cdr3_aa: CSGTGAGEKLFF
j_call: TRBJ2-3; v_call: TRBV4-3; clone_size: -; d_call: TRBD2; cdr3_nt: TGCGCCAGCAGCCTCCAACTAGCGGGGGGGCCCACAGATACGCAGTATTTT; cdr3_aa: CASSLQLAGGPTDTQYF
j_call: TRBJ1-1; v_call: TRBV12-3/TRBV12-4; clone_size: -; d_call: TRBD1; cdr3_nt: TGTGCCAGCAGCCGACAGGGAGAAACTGAAGCTTTCTTT; cdr3_aa: CASSRQGETEAFF
j_call: TRBJ1-2; v_call: TRBV19; clone_size: few; d_call: -; cdr3_nt: TGTGCCAGTAGTATATTTACCGGGTACACCTTC; cdr3_aa: CASSIFTGYTF
j_call: TRBJ2-5; v_call: TRBV7-2; clone_size: -; d_call: -; cdr3_nt: TGTGCCAGCAGCCCGAGCCAAGAGACCCAGTACTTC; cdr3_aa: CASSPSQETQYF
j_call: TRBJ1-4; v_call: TRBV9; clone_size: -; d_call: TRBD1; cdr3_nt: TGTGCCAGCAGCCAGGGACAGGGAAATGAAAAACTGTTTTTT; cdr3_aa: CASSQGQGNEKLFF
j_call: TRBJ2-1; v_call: TRBV27; clone_size: few; d_call: TRBD1; cdr3_nt: TGTGCCAGCAGTATGGGACAGTACAATGAGCAGTTCTTC; cdr3_aa: CASSMGQYNEQFF
j_call: TRBJ2-7; v_call: TRBV6-5; clone_size: -; d_call: -; cdr3_nt: TGTGCCAGCACTAATCCAGGATCCTACGAGCAGTACTTC; cdr3_aa: CASTNPGSYEQYF
j_call: TRBJ2-2; v_call: TRBV3-1/TRBV3-2; clone_size: -; d_call: TRBD2; cdr3_nt: TGTGCCAGTTCCCTTGGTAGCGGGAGGTGGGGAACCGGGGAGCTGTTTTTT; cdr3_aa: CASSLGSGRWGTGELFF
j_call: TRBJ2-7; v_call: TRBV27; clone_size: -; d_call: -; cdr3_nt: TGTGCCAGCAGTTTAAGGGGGATCTCCTACGAGCAGTACTTC; cdr3_aa: CASSLRGISYEQYF
j_call: TRBJ2-5; v_call: TRBV10-3; clone_size: -; d_call: TRBD1; cdr3_nt: TGTGCCATCAGGGGGACAGAAGAGACCCAGTACTTC; cdr3_aa: CAIRGTEETQYF
j_call: TRBJ2-6; v_call: TRBV27; clone_size: -; d_call: TRBD1; cdr3_nt: TGTGCCAGCAGTTCGGGACAGTTCCGCTCTGGGGCCAACGTCCTGACTTTC; cdr3_aa: CASSSGQFRSGANVLTF
j_call: TRBJ1-4; v_call: TRBV5-4; clone_size: -; d_call: TRBD1; cdr3_nt: TGTGCCAGCAGCCCCGGGGACAGGGTTAACGAAAAACTGTTTTTT; cdr3_aa: CASSPGDRVNEKLFF
j_call: TRBJ2-5; v_call: TRBV7-2; clone_size: -; d_call: TRBD2; cdr3_nt: TGTGCCAGCAGCTTAATAGCGGGAGCCATGAGCGAGACCCAGTACTTC; cdr3_aa: CASSLIAGAMSETQYF
j_call: TRBJ2-7; v_call: TRBV7-2; clone_size: -; d_call: TRBD2; cdr3_nt: TGTGCCAGCAGCTTATCTAGCGGTTCCTACGAGCAGTACTTC; cdr3_aa: CASSLSSGSYEQYF
j_call: TRBJ2-3; v_call: TRBV4-3; clone_size: once; d_call: TRBD2; cdr3_nt: TGCGCCAGCAGCCAATCTAGCGGGGTGGGTAGGGATACGCAGTATTTT; cdr3_aa: CASSQSSGVGRDTQYF
j_call: TRBJ1-2; v_call: TRBV4-3; clone_size: -; d_call: TRBD1; cdr3_nt: TGCGCCAGCAGCCAAGACCCGGGACAGGGAAGTGGCTACACCTTC; cdr3_aa: CASSQDPGQGSGYTF
j_call: TRBJ2-3; v_call: TRBV29-1; clone_size: few; d_call: TRBD1; cdr3_nt: TGCAGCGTGGGACCTGGGACAGGGGGCACAGATACGCAGTATTTT; cdr3_aa: CSVGPGTGGTDTQYF
j_call: TRBJ2-1; v_call: TRBV3-1/TRBV3-2; clone_size: -; d_call: -; cdr3_nt: TGTGCCAGCAGCCGTAGGGAGGTACTCGAGCAGTTCTTC; cdr3_aa: CASSRREVLEQFF
j_call: TRBJ1-3; v_call: TRBV19; clone_size: many; d_call: TRBD1; cdr3_nt: TGTGCCAGTAGTATAAGGGGACAGAGTTACTCTGGAAACACCATATATTTT; cdr3_aa: CASSIRGQSYSGNTIYF
j_call: TRBJ1-2; v_call: TRBV18; clone_size: few; d_call: TRBD1; cdr3_nt: TGTGCCAGCTCACCGGACAGGGACCTAACCTATGGCTACACCTTC; cdr3_aa: CASSPDRDLTYGYTF
j_call: TRBJ2-5; v_call: TRBV7-2; clone_size: -; d_call: TRBD1; cdr3_nt: TGTGCCAGCAGCTACGGACAGGGATCTGTTGGGACCCAGTACTTC; cdr3_aa: CASSYGQGSVGTQYF
j_call: TRBJ1-6; v_call: TRBV5-1; clone_size: -; d_call: -; cdr3_nt: TGCGCCAGCAGCTTGCTCTCTGGGGGCGCGGATTCACCCCTCCACTTT; cdr3_aa: CASSLLSGGADSPLHF
j_call: TRBJ2-5; v_call: TRBV5-1; clone_size: -; d_call: -; cdr3_nt: TGCGCCAGCAGCTCTCAGGGGATCCAAGAGACCCAGTACTTC; cdr3_aa: CASSSQGIQETQYF
j_call: TRBJ2-2; v_call: TRBV30; clone_size: -; d_call: -; cdr3_nt: TGTGCCTGGGTCGTCCCGTTGAACACCGGGGAGCTGTTTTTT; cdr3_aa: CAWVVPLNTGELFF
j_call: TRBJ1-1; v_call: TRBV11-2; clone_size: -; d_call: -; cdr3_nt: TGTGCCAGCAGCTTAGAACAGGGTTACACTGAAGCTTTCTTT; cdr3_aa: CASSLEQGYTEAFF
j_call: TRBJ1-1; v_call: TRBV6-5; clone_size: -; d_call: -; cdr3_nt: TGTGCCAGCAGTTTCACTTCCGGGACACGGATTGAAGCTTTCTTT; cdr3_aa: CASSFTSGTRIEAFF
j_call: TRBJ2-1; v_call: TRBV2; clone_size: -; d_call: -; cdr3_nt: TGTGCCAGCAGGTGGAACCTCGGGAGCTCCTACAATGAGCAGTTCTTC; cdr3_aa: CASRWNLGSSYNEQFF
j_call: TRBJ2-5; v_call: TRBV6-5; clone_size: -; d_call: -; cdr3_nt: TGTGCCAGCGCCGGGACAAACCAAGAGACCCAGTACTTC; cdr3_aa: CASAGTNQETQYF
j_call: TRBJ1-4; v_call: TRBV5-1; clone_size: -; d_call: -; cdr3_nt: TGCGCCAGCAGCTTGGGTACGGGAACGAATGAAAAACTGTTTTTT; cdr3_aa: CASSLGTGTNEKLFF
j_call: TRBJ1-1; v_call: TRBV28; clone_size: -; d_call: -; cdr3_nt: TGTGCCAGCAGTTTAGCGGGGGCGCATACTGAAGCTTTCTTT; cdr3_aa: CASSLAGAHTEAFF
j_call: TRBJ1-2; v_call: TRBV7-2; clone_size: -; d_call: -; cdr3_nt: TGTGCCAGCAGCTTATTCCGGAGTGGCTACACCTTC; cdr3_aa: CASSLFRSGYTF
j_call: TRBJ1-2; v_call: TRBV7-9; clone_size: -; d_call: -; cdr3_nt: TGTGCCAGCAGCTTAAACATGGGCGGCTACACCTTC; cdr3_aa: CASSLNMGGYTF
j_call: TRBJ2-3; v_call: TRBV5-1; clone_size: once; d_call: -; cdr3_nt: TGCGCCAGCAGCCCGGGATCCGCTACGAGCACAGATACGCAGTATTTT; cdr3_aa: CASSPGSATSTDTQYF
j_call: TRBJ2-7; v_call: TRBV11-2; clone_size: few; d_call: -; cdr3_nt: TGTGCCAGCAGCTTTATGTCCGAGCAGTACTTC; cdr3_aa: CASSFMSEQYF
j_call: TRBJ2-7; v_call: TRBV5-4; clone_size: -; d_call: TRBD2; cdr3_nt: TGTGCCAGCAGCTTGGCGGGGGGAAGGTTGTACGAGCAGTACTTC; cdr3_aa: CASSLAGGRLYEQYF
j_call: TRBJ2-1; v_call: TRBV5-4; clone_size: -; d_call: -; cdr3_nt: TGTGCCAGCAGCTGGGGGAAACTCGGGAGCTCCTACAATGAGCAGTTCTTC; cdr3_aa: CASSWGKLGSSYNEQFF
j_call: TRBJ2-3; v_call: TRBV5-5; clone_size: -; d_call: TRBD2; cdr3_nt: TGTGCCAGCAGCTTGGTTACTAGCGGGAGGTATACGCAGTATTTT; cdr3_aa: CASSLVTSGRYTQYF
j_call: TRBJ2-3; v_call: TRBV5-4; clone_size: -; d_call: -; cdr3_nt: TGTGCCAGCAGCTTTTTCACAGGGCCACCCACAGATACGCAGTATTTT; cdr3_aa: CASSFFTGPPTDTQYF
j_call: TRBJ2-7; v_call: TRBV7-2; clone_size: -; d_call: TRBD2; cdr3_nt: TGTGCCAGCAGCCAGAGGAGCGGGGGGTTAGAGCAGTACTTC; cdr3_aa: CASSQRSGGLEQYF
j_call: TRBJ1-2; v_call: TRBV7-8; clone_size: once; d_call: TRBD1; cdr3_nt: TGTGCCAGCAGCTTACAACAGGGGGCGTCCCAGGGTGGCTACACCTTC; cdr3_aa: CASSLQQGASQGGYTF
j_call: TRBJ1-4; v_call: TRBV7-6; clone_size: -; d_call: TRBD1; cdr3_nt: TGTGCCAGCAGCTTGTCGCCAACAGGGGCGGTAGGGAAACTGTTTTTT; cdr3_aa: CASSLSPTGAVGKLFF
j_call: TRBJ2-7; v_call: TRBV24-1; clone_size: -; d_call: -; cdr3_nt: TGTGCCACCAGTTTCCCGAGGAACGAGCAGTACTTC; cdr3_aa: CATSFPRNEQYF
j_call: TRBJ2-1; v_call: TRBV5-1; clone_size: -; d_call: -; cdr3_nt: TGCGCCAGCAGCTTGGTGGCAGGGGCCTACAATGAGCAGTTCTTC; cdr3_aa: CASSLVAGAYNEQFF
j_call: TRBJ2-7; v_call: TRBV7-2; clone_size: -; d_call: TRBD1; cdr3_nt: TGTGCCAGCAGCTTAGGGGCAGGGGGCGTCTACGAGCAGTACTTC; cdr3_aa: CASSLGAGGVYEQYF
j_call: TRBJ1-3; v_call: TRBV18; clone_size: -; d_call: -; cdr3_nt: TGTGCCAGCTCACCAGAGTCGGGGATGGCTGGAAACACCATATATTTT; cdr3_aa: CASSPESGMAGNTIYF
j_call: TRBJ2-3; v_call: TRBV15; clone_size: -; d_call: TRBD2; cdr3_nt: TGTGCCACCAGCGTACGTAGCGGGAGTGGGGATACGCAGTATTTT; cdr3_aa: CATSVRSGSGDTQYF
j_call: TRBJ2-7; v_call: TRBV5-6; clone_size: -; d_call: TRBD2; cdr3_nt: TGTGCCAGCGGAGCCGGGACTAGGGGCGAGCAGTACTTC; cdr3_aa: CASGAGTRGEQYF
j_call: TRBJ2-1; v_call: TRBV11-2; clone_size: -; d_call: -; cdr3_nt: TGTGCCAGCAGCCAACATGACTGGAGCTCCTACAATGAGCAGTTCTTC; cdr3_aa: CASSQHDWSSYNEQFF
j_call: TRBJ2-7; v_call: TRBV18; clone_size: few; d_call: TRBD1; cdr3_nt: TGTGCCAGCTCACCAGGGACAGGGCCCGACGAGCAGTACTTC; cdr3_aa: CASSPGTGPDEQYF
j_call: TRBJ1-4; v_call: TRBV2; clone_size: once; d_call: TRBD1; cdr3_nt: TGTGCCAGCAATCGACAGGGGGCCGGCGAAAAACTGTTTTTT; cdr3_aa: CASNRQGAGEKLFF
j_call: TRBJ1-1; v_call: TRBV5-6; clone_size: -; d_call: TRBD1; cdr3_nt: TGTGCCAGCAGCTTGCAGGGGGCCGGGGGAAACACTGAAGCTTTCTTT; cdr3_aa: CASSLQGAGGNTEAFF